The source of this T cell receptor beta chain is a study of T cells expressing NK-cell markers. On the study more broadly: Investigators obtained TCR beta repertoires from sorted CD3+CD56+NKG2C+, CD3+CD56+NKG2C- and CD3+CD56-NKG2C+ T cells.

The cDNA for TCR beta came from 5'RACE template switching with UMIs. TCRdb reprocessed the 5' RACE reads and stores each CDR3 protein as one record, lacking DNA. This listing includes about 260,000 distinct CDR3 sequences. CDR1 is DFQATT and CDR2 is SNEGSKA in the germline V gene (reference sequence). This CDR3 has 13 amino acids. V and J are TRBV20-1 and TRBJ2-7; as DNA is missing, the TRBD1 call by TCRdb cannot be tested. This clonotype was obtained from a man aged 18 to 30 in good health. The sequencing sample was made of blood T cells: a sorted CD56 or NKG2C T cell subset, CD4+ or CD8+ T cells, or bulk PBMC T cells (not recorded which). CDR3 sequence: CSARQGGGNEQYF.